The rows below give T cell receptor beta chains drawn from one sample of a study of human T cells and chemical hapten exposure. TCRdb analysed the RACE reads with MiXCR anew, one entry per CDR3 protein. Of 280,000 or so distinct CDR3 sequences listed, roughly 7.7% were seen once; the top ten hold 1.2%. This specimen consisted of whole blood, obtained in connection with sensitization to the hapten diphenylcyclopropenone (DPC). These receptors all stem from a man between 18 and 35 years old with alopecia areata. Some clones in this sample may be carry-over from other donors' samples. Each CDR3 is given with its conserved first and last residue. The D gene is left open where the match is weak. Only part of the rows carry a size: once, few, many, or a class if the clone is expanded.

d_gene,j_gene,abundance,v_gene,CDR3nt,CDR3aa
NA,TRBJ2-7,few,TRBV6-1,TGTGCCACTATTACAGGGCGCTCCTACGAGCAGTACTTC,CATITGRSYEQYF
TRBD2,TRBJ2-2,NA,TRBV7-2,TGTGCCAGCAGCTTATGGGCTAGCGGGGGGCCCGGGGAGCTGTTTTTT,CASSLWASGGPGELFF
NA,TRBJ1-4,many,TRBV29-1,TGCAGCGTTGAAGCGGGGTCGGATGAAAAACTGTTTTTT,CSVEAGSDEKLFF
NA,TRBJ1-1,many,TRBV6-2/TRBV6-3,TGTGCCAGCACAGGGTTTGAGTCGTGGACTGAAGCTTTCTTT,CASTGFESWTEAFF
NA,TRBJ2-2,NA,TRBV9,TGTGCCAGCAGCGTAGCTCTACTTAACACCGGGGAGCTGTTTTTT,CASSVALLNTGELFF
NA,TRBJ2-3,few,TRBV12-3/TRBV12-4,TGTGCCAGCAGTTTTTTAGAGGGAACAGATACGCAGTATTTT,CASSFLEGTDTQYF
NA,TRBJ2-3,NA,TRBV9,TGTGCCAGCAGCGTAGGCCCAATAACAGGGAAATCGGGCACAGATACGCAGTATTTT,CASSVGPITGKSGTDTQYF
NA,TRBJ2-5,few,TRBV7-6,TGTGCCAGCAGCTTAGTCGGGTCAGCCCCACAAGAGACCCAGTACTTC,CASSLVGSAPQETQYF
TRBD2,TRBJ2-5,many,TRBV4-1,TGCGCCAGCAGACGGGCCGGGGGGCAAGAGACCCAGTACTTC,CASRRAGGQETQYF
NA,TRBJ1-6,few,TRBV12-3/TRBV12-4,TGTGCCAGCAGTCAGATCCATTCACCCCTCCACTTT,CASSQIHSPLHF
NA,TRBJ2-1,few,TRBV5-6,TGTGCCAGCAGCCTGTCGACGGACTCTGGCTACAATGAGCAGTTCTTC,CASSLSTDSGYNEQFF
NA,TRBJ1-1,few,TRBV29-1,TGCAGCGTTGTATTGACAGCGGGAGAGGATGAAGCTTTCTTT,CSVVLTAGEDEAFF
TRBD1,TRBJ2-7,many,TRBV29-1,TGCAGCGTGCGGGACAGGGAAGTTAAGACCTACGAGCAGTACTTC,CSVRDREVKTYEQYF
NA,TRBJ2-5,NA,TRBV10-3,TGTGCCATCAGTGACGGTGGAACCCGGGACGCGGAGACCCAGTACTTC,CAISDGGTRDAETQYF
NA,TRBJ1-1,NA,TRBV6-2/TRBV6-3,TGTGCCAGCACCTCGCCGGCAGATGAAGCTTTCTTT,CASTSPADEAFF
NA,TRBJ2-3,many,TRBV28,TGTGCCAGCAGTTTAGTACAGGGCACAGATACGCAGTATTTT,CASSLVQGTDTQYF
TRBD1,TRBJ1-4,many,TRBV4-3,TGCGCCAGCAGCCAAGATTTAGACAGGGGAGGAGAAAAACTGTTTTTT,CASSQDLDRGGEKLFF
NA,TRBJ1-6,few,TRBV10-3,TGTGCCATCAGTGAGTCGGGACGCAGCTCCTATAATTCACCCCTCCACTTT,CAISESGRSSYNSPLHF
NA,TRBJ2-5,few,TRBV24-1,TGTGCCACCAGTGATTTTACCCCAGCAGGGGGGCGGTTCCAAGAGACCCAGTACTTC,CATSDFTPAGGRFQETQYF
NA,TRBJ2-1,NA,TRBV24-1,TGTGCCACCAGTGACGGGGGCTTGTACAATGAGCAGTTCTTC,CATSDGGLYNEQFF
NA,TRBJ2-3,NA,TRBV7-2,TGTGCCAGCAGCTTAGTCCAACCCAGATCGGATACGCAGTATTTT,CASSLVQPRSDTQYF
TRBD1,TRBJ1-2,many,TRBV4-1,TGCGCCAGCAGCCAAGATCCGGGGCAGGGGGCCGATGGCTACACCTTC,CASSQDPGQGADGYTF
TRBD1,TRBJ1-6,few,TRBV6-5,TGTGCCAGCAGTGGTACCGGGACAGGCGTTAATTCACCCCTCCACTTT,CASSGTGTGVNSPLHF
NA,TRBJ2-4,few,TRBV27,TGTGCCAGCAGTTTATTAGGACAGTCAGCCGGGAACATTCAGTACTTC,CASSLLGQSAGNIQYF
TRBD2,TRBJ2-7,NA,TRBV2,TGTGCCAGCAGTGAAATTCTAGCGGGGGGATACTACGAGCAGTACTTC,CASSEILAGGYYEQYF
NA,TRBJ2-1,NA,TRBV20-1,TGCAGTGCTAGATTTGGACTGACGTCCTACAATGAGCAGTTCTTC,CSARFGLTSYNEQFF
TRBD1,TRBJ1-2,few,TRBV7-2,TGTGCCAGCAGCAAACGACAGGGGCCTAACTATGGCTACACCTTC,CASSKRQGPNYGYTF
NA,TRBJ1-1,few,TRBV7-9,TGTGCCAGCAGCTTACCATCGGGCAGCTCAGCTTTCTTT,CASSLPSGSSAFF
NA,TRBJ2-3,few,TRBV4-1,TGCGCCAGCGCCGCTGGGGATAGGGGAACAGATACGCAGTATTTT,CASAAGDRGTDTQYF
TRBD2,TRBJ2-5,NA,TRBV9,TGTGCCAGCAGCGCGGGACTAGCGGGGGGCCTAGGTGAGACCCAGTACTTC,CASSAGLAGGLGETQYF
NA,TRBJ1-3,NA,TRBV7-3,TGTGCCAGCAGCAGAACAGGGCGACCTGGAAACACCATATATTTT,CASSRTGRPGNTIYF
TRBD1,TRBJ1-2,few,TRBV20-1,TGCAGTGCTAGAGATATTGGGACAGGGAACTATGGCTACACCTTC,CSARDIGTGNYGYTF
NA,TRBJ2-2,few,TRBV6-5,TGTGCCAGCACTGAGGATTTACCGAACACCGGGGAGCTGTTTTTT,CASTEDLPNTGELFF